The clone carrying this T cell receptor (beta chain) was found many times. Its cognate antigen is unknown. The sample comes from a study of early T cells in non-severe SARS-CoV-2 infection. Study overall: Sequencing targeted bulk RNA from unsorted whole blood, leaving chains unpaired.

Findings and limits, study-wide: Clonotype matching in VDJdb favored anti-spike CD8 responses and did not capture private and CD4 specificities.

Each cDNA molecule carried a unique molecular identifier. One entry per CDR3 protein results from TCRdb running MiXCR on the 5' RACE reads. The repertoire holds just under 65,000 distinct CDR3 sequences, with roughly 8.2% as singletons. This receptor was obtained from an adult who was a healthcare worker with PCR-confirmed SARS-CoV-2 infection or an uninfected control (not recorded which). Sequencing was performed on whole blood, taken at baseline.

The CDR3: CASSLVGGNQPQHF. DNA for the CDR3: TGTGCCAGCAGCTTGGTGGGTGGCAATCAGCCCCAGCATTTT. The rearrangement uses TRBV5-5 and TRBJ1-5; D unresolved. From germline, CDR1 is SGHKS and CDR2 YYEKEE (reference sequence). The CDR3 contains 14 residues. V was trimmed by 0 bases and J by 2 bases, leaving 6 bases between them.